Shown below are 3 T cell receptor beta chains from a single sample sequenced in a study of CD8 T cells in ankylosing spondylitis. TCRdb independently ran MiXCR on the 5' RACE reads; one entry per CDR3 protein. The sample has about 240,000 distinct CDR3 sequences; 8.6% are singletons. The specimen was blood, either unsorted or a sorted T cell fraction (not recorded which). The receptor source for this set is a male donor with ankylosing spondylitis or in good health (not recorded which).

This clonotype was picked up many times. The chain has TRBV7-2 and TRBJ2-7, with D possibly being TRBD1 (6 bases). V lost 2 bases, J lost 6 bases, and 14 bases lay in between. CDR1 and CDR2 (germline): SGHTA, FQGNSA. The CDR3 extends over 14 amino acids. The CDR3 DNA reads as TGTGCCAGCAGCTTAAGGGGGAGTAATGCCGAGCAGTACTTC. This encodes CASSLRGSNAEQYF.

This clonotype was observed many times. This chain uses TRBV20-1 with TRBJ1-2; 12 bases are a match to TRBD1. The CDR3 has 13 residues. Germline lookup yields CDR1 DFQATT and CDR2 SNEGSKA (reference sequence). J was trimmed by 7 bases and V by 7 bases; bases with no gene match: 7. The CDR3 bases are TGCAGTGACGGGACAGGGGGCTTGGGTGGCTACACCTTC. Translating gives CSDGTGGLGGYTF.

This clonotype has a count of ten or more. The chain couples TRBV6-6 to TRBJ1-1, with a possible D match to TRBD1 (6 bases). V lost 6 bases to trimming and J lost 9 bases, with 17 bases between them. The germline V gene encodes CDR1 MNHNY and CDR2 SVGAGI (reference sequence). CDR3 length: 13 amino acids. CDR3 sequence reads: CASSQDLGGQAFF. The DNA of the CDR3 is TGTGCCAGCAGCCAAGATCTGGGGGGCCAAGCTTTCTTT.